A single sample gave rise to the 14 T cell receptor beta chains below, sequenced in a study of cytomegalovirus exposure and HLA in healthy donors. The PCR contained 60 Vbeta and 13 Jbeta primers. Measured with immunoSEQ multiplex PCR; TCRdb has only the in-frame clones, and not every one. The repertoire holds roughly 110,000 clones, with around 75% as singletons. Input material: PBMCs. The source is a male donor in good health and CMV-seropositive.

The rearrangement joins TRBV19 to TRBJ2-1; TRBD1 matches at 7 bases. CDR1 is LNHDA, CDR2 SQIVND, per germline (reference sequence). The CDR3 is 12 residues long. V shed 6 bases and J 10 bases; nucleotides not matched to a gene: 6. The CDR3 sequence: CASRTGNWEQFF. The CDR3 DNA reads TGTGCCAGTAGGACAGGGAATTGGGAGCAGTTCTTC.

V and J are TRBV28 and TRBJ2-7; 10 bases line up with TRBD1. The CDR3 loop spans 18 amino acids. Germline trimming cut 2 bases from V and 1 base from J; bases unmatched to any gene: 11. Looked up from germline, CDR1 is MDHEN and CDR2 is SYDVKM. The CDR3 spells CASSLRGTGALHSYEQYF. The CDR3 DNA reads as TGTGCCAGCAGTTTACGAGGGACAGGGGCCCTCCATTCCTACGAGCAGTACTTC.

CDR3 in DNA: TGTGCCAGCAGCCAAGGGCTAGCGGGGGGAAGCTCCTACGAGCAGTACTTC. It translates to CASSQGLAGGSSYEQYF. The chain uses TRBV14 and TRBJ2-7; 11 positions agree with TRBD2. The trim removed 1 base at V and 0 bases at J, leaving 5 bases unmatched. This CDR3 spans 17 amino acids. Germline V gene sequence: CDR1 SGHDN, CDR2 FVKESK.

The gene calls are TRBV4-2 and TRBJ1-5; D call uncertain. Per germline, CDR1 LGHNA and CDR2 YNFKEQ. The CDR3 length is 15 residues. Trimming stripped 0 bases from V and 5 bases from J, with 11 bases between. The CDR3 DNA sequence: TGTGCCAGCAGCCAAGATCGTCTACCTGATCAGCCCCAGCATTTT. Translation: CASSQDRLPDQPQHF.

The rearrangement uses TRBV4-1 and TRBJ2-7, with TRBD1 matching over 10 bases. The CDR3 is made up of 15 amino acids. Losses at the gene ends were 3 bases for V and 3 bases for J; bases not matched to a gene: 5. The V gene's germline CDR1 is MGHRA and CDR2 YSYEKL. The CDR3 here is CASSHVGTGDYEQYF. CDR3 coding DNA: TGCGCCAGCAGCCACGTGGGGACAGGGGACTACGAGCAGTACTTC.

The rearrangement joins TRBV7-2 to TRBJ1-4; D may be TRBD1 (5 bases). Trimming pared 3 bases from V and 2 bases from J, leaving 7 bases between. This CDR3 comprises 14 residues. Germline V gene data show CDR1 as SGHTA and CDR2 as FQGNSA. The CDR3 DNA reads as TGTGCCAGCAGCTTTGGGGGGACTAATGAAAAACTGTTTTTT. Its translation: CASSFGGTNEKLFF.

J is TRBJ1-2 and V is TRBV2, with 8 bases identical to TRBD1. There are 11 residues in the CDR3. Trimming at V came to 5 bases and at J to 10 bases, leaving 3 bases not matched to a gene. Germline V CDR1 and CDR2: SNHLY, FYNNEI. This CDR3 is CASSLRGPYTF. CDR3 DNA: TGTGCCAGCAGTCTCAGGGGGCCCTACACCTTC.

This clone was seen more than once but under ten times. This rearrangement joins TRBV4-3 to TRBJ2-7; TRBD2 is a possible D gene (5 bases). Germline V gene lookup returns CDR1 LGHNA and CDR2 YSLEER. The CDR3 has 15 amino acids. V lost 0 bases and J 7 bases, leaving 16 bases between the germline ends. The CDR3 nucleotides read TGCGCCAGCAGCCAAGAGAGTGGAGGATACCAGGAGCAGTACTTC. Translated, it gives CASSQESGGYQEQYF.

The rearrangement uses TRBV5-1 and TRBJ2-7; a possible D gene is TRBD2 (6 bases). Trimming left V 3 bases short and J 7 bases short, with 14 bases between. This CDR3 is built from 13 residues. Germline values: CDR1 SGHRS, CDR2 YFSETQ. CDR3 sequence (DNA): TGCGCCAGCAGCTGGCCCGGGAGTTGGGAGCAGTACTTC. It encodes CASSWPGSWEQYF.

The chain combines TRBV7-9 with TRBJ2-7; 7 bases agree with TRBD2. The V gene end was trimmed by 5 bases and the J gene end by 3 bases; junction bases not matched to a gene: 13. CDR1 is SEHNR, CDR2 FQNEAQ, per germline (reference sequence). The CDR3 consists of 16 residues. Written as DNA, the CDR3 is TGTGCCAGCAGCCAACCAAAGGGACTAACCTTCTACGAGCAGTACTTC. Its translation: CASSQPKGLTFYEQYF.

The rearrangement links TRBV4-2 to TRBJ2-2; D is perhaps TRBD2 (6 bases). V was clipped by 5 bases and J by 4 bases, with 14 bases between them. CDR3 length: 15 amino acids. CDR1 LGHNA and CDR2 YNFKEQ come from the germline V gene. In DNA form, the CDR3 reads TGTGCCAGCAGCAGGAGGGGTGGGAGCACCGGGGAGCTGTTTTTT. Encoded protein: CASSRRGGSTGELFF.

The V call is TRBV28, the J call TRBJ1-2, with TRBD1 identical over 11 bases. Unmatched junction bases numbered 14, after V lost 5 bases and J lost 6 bases. This CDR3 has 17 residues. From germline, CDR1 is MDHEN and CDR2 SYDVKM. The CDR3 nucleotides are TGTGCCAGCAGTCCACGGACAGGGGGCGTTAGTTTACATGGCTACACCTTC. Translation: CASSPRTGGVSLHGYTF.

This chain uses TRBV7-2 with TRBJ1-1; weak D call: TRBD1 (5 bases). V was shortened by 5 bases and J by 0 bases, with 10 bases between the two germline ends. This CDR3 comprises 14 residues. Germline V gene data show CDR1 as SGHTA and CDR2 as FQGNSA. CDR3 in amino acids: CASSPQGLNTEAFF. The DNA for the CDR3 is TGTGCCAGCAGCCCCCAGGGATTGAACACTGAAGCTTTCTTT.

This clone was picked up a small number of times. The J gene is TRBJ2-5, the V gene TRBV10-3, with D unclear. V was trimmed by 0 bases and J by 4 bases, leaving 6 bases between them. Germline loops: CDR1 ENHRY, CDR2 SYGVKD. The CDR3 totals 13 residues. For the CDR3, the DNA is TGTGCCATCAGTGAGTCCCAGGTAGAGACCCAGTACTTC. Its translation: CAISESQVETQYF.